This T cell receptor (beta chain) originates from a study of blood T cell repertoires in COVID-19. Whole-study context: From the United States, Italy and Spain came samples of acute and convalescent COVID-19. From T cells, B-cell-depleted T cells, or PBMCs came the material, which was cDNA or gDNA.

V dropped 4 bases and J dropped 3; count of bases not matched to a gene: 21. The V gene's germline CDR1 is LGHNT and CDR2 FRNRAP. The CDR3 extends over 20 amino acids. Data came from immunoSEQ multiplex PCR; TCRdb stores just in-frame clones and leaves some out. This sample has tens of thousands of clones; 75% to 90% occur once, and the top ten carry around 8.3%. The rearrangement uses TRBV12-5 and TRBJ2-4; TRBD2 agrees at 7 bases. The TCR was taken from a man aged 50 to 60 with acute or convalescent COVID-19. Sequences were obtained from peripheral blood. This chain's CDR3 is CASGSSGLAGDDGDKNIQYF. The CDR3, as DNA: TGTGCTAGTGGTTCCTCAGGGTTGGCGGGAGATGATGGGGACAAAAACATTCAGTACTTC.